This T cell receptor beta chain was profiled in a study of monozygotic twins with inflammatory bowel disease. TCRdb re-called the 5' RACE reads, yielding one record per CDR3 amino acid sequence without DNA. Its table lists 350,000 to 400,000 distinct CDR3 sequences. Sequencing was performed on blood. The clonotype was recovered from a human donor with ulcerative colitis or Crohn's disease, or a healthy co-twin of an affected twin (not recorded which).

The CDR3 spells CASSLEPGSSTDTQYF. The chain recombines TRBV5-1 with TRBJ2-3. The CDR3 spans 16 residues. Germline V gene lookup returns CDR1 SGHRS and CDR2 YFSETQ.